Here is one T cell receptor beta chain with its context. This CDR3 contains 14 residues. V dropped 2 bases and J dropped 5 bases, with 8 bases sitting between them. Germline-derived CDR1 and CDR2 are SGHDT and YYEEEE. The method was immunoSEQ multiplex PCR; TCRdb's version includes in-frame clones alone and lacks a portion of them. The sample records about 210,000 clones, approximately 84% being singletons. This sample is drawn from a study of blood T cell repertoires in COVID-19. The material sequenced was peripheral blood. J is TRBJ1-6 and V is TRBV5-6; no clear D. This receptor was taken from a woman between 50 and 59 years old with active or convalescent COVID-19. CDR3 coding DNA: TGTGCCAGCAGCTTCCCCGCGAATAATTCACCCCTCCACTTT. Its protein product is CASSFPANNSPLHF.